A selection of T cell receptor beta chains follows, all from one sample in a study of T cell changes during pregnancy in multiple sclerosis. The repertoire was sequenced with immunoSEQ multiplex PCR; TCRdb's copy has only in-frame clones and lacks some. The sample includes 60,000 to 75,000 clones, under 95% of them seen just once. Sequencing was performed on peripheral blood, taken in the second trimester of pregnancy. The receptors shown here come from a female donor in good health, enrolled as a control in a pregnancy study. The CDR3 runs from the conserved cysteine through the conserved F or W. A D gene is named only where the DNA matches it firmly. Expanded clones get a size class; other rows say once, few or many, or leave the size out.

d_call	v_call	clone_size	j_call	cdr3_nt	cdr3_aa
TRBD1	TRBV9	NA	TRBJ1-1	TGTGCCAGCAGCGTATCTACAGGGGGCTTTAGGGGAACAGAAGCTTTCTTT	CASSVSTGGFRGTEAFF
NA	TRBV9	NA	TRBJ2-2	TGTGCCAGCAAAGGGGACGGGGAGCTGTTTTTT	CASKGDGELFF
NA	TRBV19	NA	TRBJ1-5	TGTGCCAGTAGTATTGGGGCAGGATGGCAGCCCCAGCATTTT	CASSIGAGWQPQHF
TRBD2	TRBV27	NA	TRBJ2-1	TGTGCCAGCAGTTTATTGGCGGGAGTGGGGTACAATGAGCAGTTCTTC	CASSLLAGVGYNEQFF
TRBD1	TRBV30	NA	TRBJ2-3	TGTGCCTGGAGCCCCTACAGGACAGGGAAGGGCACAGATACGCAGTATTTT	CAWSPYRTGKGTDTQYF
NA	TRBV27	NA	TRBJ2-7	TGTGCCAGCAGTTCCCTTTCCCTTTACGAGCAGTACTTC	CASSSLSLYEQYF
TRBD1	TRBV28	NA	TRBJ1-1	TGTGCCAGCAGTTTAGACAGGGACACTGAAGCTTTCTTT	CASSLDRDTEAFF
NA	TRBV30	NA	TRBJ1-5	TGTGCCTGGACGCAGGATCTAAATCAGCCCCAGCATTTT	CAWTQDLNQPQHF
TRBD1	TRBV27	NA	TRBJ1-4	TGTGCCAGCAGTTACAGGGGGACTAATGAAAAACTGTTTTTT	CASSYRGTNEKLFF
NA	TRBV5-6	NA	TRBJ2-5	TGTGCCAGCAGCTTGTCTTATTTCCAAGAGACCCAGTACTTC	CASSLSYFQETQYF
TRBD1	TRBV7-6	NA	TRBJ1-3	TGTGCCAGCAGCTTCAGGGGGCTCTCTGGAAACACCATATATTTT	CASSFRGLSGNTIYF
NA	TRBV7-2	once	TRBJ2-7	TGTGCCAGCAGCTTAGTGGGGGGTTCCTTCTACGAGCAGTACTTC	CASSLVGGSFYEQYF
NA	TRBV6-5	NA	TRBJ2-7	TGTGCCAGCAGTTACTCACCTAGAGAGGCCTACGAGCAGTACTTC	CASSYSPREAYEQYF
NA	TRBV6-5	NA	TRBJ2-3	TGTGCCAGCAGAAGACTAACCAGCACAGATACGCAGTATTTT	CASRRLTSTDTQYF
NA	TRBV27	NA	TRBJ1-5	TGTGCCAGCAGTCCCCGGTGGGCTGGGCAGCCCCAGCATTTT	CASSPRWAGQPQHF
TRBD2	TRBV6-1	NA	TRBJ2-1	TGTGCCAGCCCAGTACCGGGGGGGTTTGATGAGCAGTTCTTC	CASPVPGGFDEQFF
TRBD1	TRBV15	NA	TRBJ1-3	TGTGCCACCAGCTGGGACAGCTCTGGAAACACCATATATTTT	CATSWDSSGNTIYF
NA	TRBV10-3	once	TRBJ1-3	TGTGCCATCAGTGGGCTGACGGGCTCTGGAAACACCATATATTTT	CAISGLTGSGNTIYF
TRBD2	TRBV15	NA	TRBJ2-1	TGTGCCACCAGCAGAGATAAGATAGCGGGACATGAGCAGTTCTTC	CATSRDKIAGHEQFF
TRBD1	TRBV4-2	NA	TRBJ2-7	TGTGCCAGCAGCCAAGGGGGGGCGGCAGGGGGCACCTACGAGCAGTACTTC	CASSQGGAAGGTYEQYF
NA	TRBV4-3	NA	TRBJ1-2	TGCGCCAGCAGCCAAGGAGGCGCAAGCCCTAACTATGGCTACACCTTC	CASSQGGASPNYGYTF
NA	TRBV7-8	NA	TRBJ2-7	TGTGCCAGCAGCCCCCGGGGGGCTTCTTCGTGGGAGCAGTACTTC	CASSPRGASSWEQYF
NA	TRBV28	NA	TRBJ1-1	TGTGCCAGCAGTCAACACGCGGCCGCCGAAGCTTTCTTT	CASSQHAAAEAFF
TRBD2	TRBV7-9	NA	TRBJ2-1	TGTGCCAGCAGCCCGGGACTAGCGGGAGCCTACAATGAGCAGTTCTTC	CASSPGLAGAYNEQFF
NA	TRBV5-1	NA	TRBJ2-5	TGCGCCAGCAGCTTTAGAGAGACCCAGTACTTC	CASSFRETQYF
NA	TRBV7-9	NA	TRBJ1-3	TGTGCCAGCAGCTTAGTTGCTACGGGTTCCTCCAACACCATATATTTT	CASSLVATGSSNTIYF
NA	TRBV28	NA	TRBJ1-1	TGTGCCAGCAGTTCCGGGACACCCCTGGAAGCTTTCTTT	CASSSGTPLEAFF
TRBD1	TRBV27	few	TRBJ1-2	TGTGCCAGCGGTAGGGGGCCGGGCTATGGCTACACCTTC	CASGRGPGYGYTF
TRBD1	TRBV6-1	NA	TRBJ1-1	TGTGCCAGCAGTGAGATAGTTGGACAGGGAAAAACTGAAGCTTTCTTT	CASSEIVGQGKTEAFF
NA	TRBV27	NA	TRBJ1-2	TGTGCCAGCAGTTGGGGCACCGCCTATGGCTACACCTTC	CASSWGTAYGYTF
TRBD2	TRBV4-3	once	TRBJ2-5	TGCGCCAGCAGCGATGGGAGCGGGAGTGGCCAAGAGACCCAGTACTTC	CASSDGSGSGQETQYF
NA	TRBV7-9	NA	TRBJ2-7	TGTGCCAGCAGCTTATCCGGAGGATTTTACGAGCAGTACTTC	CASSLSGGFYEQYF
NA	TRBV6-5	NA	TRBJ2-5	TGTGCCAGCAGTTACGAGCAGGGGACCGAGACCCAGTACTTC	CASSYEQGTETQYF
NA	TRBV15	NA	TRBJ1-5	TGTGCCACCAGTCTTTTCAATCAGCCCCAGCATTTT	CATSLFNQPQHF
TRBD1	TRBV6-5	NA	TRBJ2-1	TGTGCCAGCAGTTTCGACAGGGCCCCCTACAATGAGCAGTTCTTC	CASSFDRAPYNEQFF